This passage covers 19 T cell receptor beta chains from one sample sequenced in a study of blood T cell repertoires in COVID-19 (TCRdb year 2020). Library preparation used the immunoSEQ multiplex PCR assay. TCRdb limited this immuneACCESS table to in-frame rearrangements with V and J called. A share of clones is missing; checked studies link under half to unresolved V genes, and the rest is unexplained. The sample table holds fewer than 85,000 clones, of which approximately 74% were seen once. The ten biggest clones cover 2.5% to 3% of the sample. The sequenced sample consisted of peripheral blood. These receptor sequences come from a human donor with acute or convalescent COVID-19. The donor label of this sample is uncertain.

This clone was detected only a few times. The chain combines TRBV6-5 with TRBJ2-1; 10 nucleotides match TRBD2. CDR3 length: 15 amino acids. The trim removed 5 bases at V and 4 bases at J, leaving 5 bases unmatched. Germline V lookup: CDR1 MNHEY, CDR2 SVGAGI. Here the CDR3 DNA reads TGTGCCAGCAGTCGGACTAGCGGCGCTTACAATGAGCAGTTCTTC. Protein product: CASSRTSGAYNEQFF.

In the case of this clone: The junction differs from germline at one of its ends, possibly a read error. The V gene is TRBV5-1, the J gene TRBJ2-1; TRBD1 might be the D (6 bases). The V gene's germline CDR1 is SGHRS and CDR2 YFSETQ. The CDR3 is made up of 15 amino acids. This CDR3 reads CASSLRRGSHNEQFF. In DNA form, the CDR3 reads TGCGCCAGCAGCTTGCGCAGGGGCTCCCACAATGAGCAGTTCTTC.

The V gene is TRBV10-3, the J gene TRBJ1-1; tentatively, D is TRBD1 (5 bases). This CDR3 spans 13 amino acids. Germline V lookup: CDR1 ENHRY, CDR2 SYGVKD. V was pared by 3 bases and J by 4 bases, with 9 bases between. The CDR3 is CAISDMGGTEAFF. The CDR3 DNA reads as TGTGCCATCAGTGACATGGGGGGCACTGAAGCTTTCTTT.

The chain uses TRBV5-4 and TRBJ2-6, with a weak D call TRBD1 (6 bases). V dropped 4 bases and J dropped 0 bases, with 20 bases sitting between them. In germline, CDR1 is SGHNT, CDR2 YYREEE (reference sequence). This CDR3 region has 19 residues. The chain's CDR3 is CASSLMDYRAVSGANVLTF. The CDR3 DNA follows: TGTGCCAGCAGCCTGATGGATTACAGGGCCGTCTCTGGGGCCAACGTCCTGACTTTC.

The chain carries TRBV20-1 and TRBJ2-5, with a possible D match to TRBD1 (6 bases). Trimming pared 6 bases from V and 2 bases from J, leaving 13 bases between. The CDR3 loop spans 13 amino acids. Germline CDR1 DFQATT, CDR2 SNEGSKA (reference sequence). The CDR3 spells CSASLTGQETQYF. In DNA, the CDR3 is TGCAGTGCCAGTCTCACAGGGCAAGAGACCCAGTACTTC.

The chain has TRBV24-1 and TRBJ2-6, with no clear D. The CDR3 consists of 14 residues. Germline CDR1 reads KGHDR; CDR2 reads SFDVKD. V dropped 7 bases and J dropped 0 bases, with 6 bases sitting between them. This CDR3 reads CATSPSSGANVLTF. The CDR3 DNA sequence: TGTGCCACCAGCCCTTCCTCTGGGGCCAACGTCCTGACTTTC.

This clone was seen a single time. V gene TRBV19 combines with J gene TRBJ1-5; D is perhaps TRBD1 (5 bases). V gave up 6 bases and J gave up 11 bases, with 17 bases separating them. The germline V gene has CDR1 LNHDA and CDR2 SQIVND (reference sequence). The CDR3 length is 13 residues. CDR3 residues: CASSPGRAGAQHF. CDR3 in DNA: TGTGCCAGTAGCCCCGGCAGGGCGGGGGCCCAGCATTTT.

The J gene is TRBJ2-5, the V gene TRBV4-2, with D maybe TRBD2 (6 bases). V was clipped by 4 bases and J by 3 bases, with 18 bases between them. Germline lookup yields CDR1 LGHNA and CDR2 YNFKEQ. The CDR3 consists of 16 residues. The CDR3 is CASSPRGAGSKETQYF. Written as DNA, the CDR3 is TGTGCCAGCAGCCCGCGTGGGGCGGGGAGCAAAGAGACCCAGTACTTC.

This clone was picked up one time. This chain uses TRBV19 with TRBJ2-3; 11 nucleotides line up with TRBD2. V shed 4 bases, J shed 6 bases, and the junction held 6 bases outside the gene matches. Germline V gene lookup returns CDR1 LNHDA and CDR2 SQIVND (reference sequence). This CDR3 is 15 amino acids long. Here the CDR3 reads CASSTRLAGKDTQYF. The CDR3 DNA reads TGTGCCAGTAGTACACGACTAGCGGGAAAGGATACGCAGTATTTT. The full variable domain, with the rest looked up from reference TRBV19 and TRBJ2-3, is DGGITQSPKYLFRKEGQNVTLSCEQNLNHDAMYWYRQDPGQGLRLIYYSQIVNDFQKGDIAEGYSVSREKKESFPLTVTSAQKNPTAFYLCASSTRLAGKDTQYFGPGTRLTVL.

The chain joins TRBV9 to TRBJ2-2; D is possibly TRBD2 (7 bases). The ends were cut back, 4 bases at V and 0 bases at J, with 19 bases in the middle. Germline CDR1 and CDR2: SGDLS and YYNGEE. There are 18 residues in the CDR3. CDR3 in DNA: TGTGCCAGCAGCCATCAGAGGGGCGGGGGCGCGAACACCGGGGAGCTGTTTTTT. Protein: CASSHQRGGGANTGELFF.

The chain employs TRBV6-5 and TRBJ1-5; D unclear. Germline V gene lookup returns CDR1 MNHEY and CDR2 SVGAGI. The CDR3 runs 13 residues. Trimming removed 6 bases at V and 5 bases at J, with 11 bases between. In DNA, the CDR3 is TGTGCCAGCAGCCCGGGTCGCGATCAGCCCCAGCATTTT. This gives the protein CASSPGRDQPQHF.

About this clone itself: The same CDR3 is also encoded by other DNA sequences in this sample. The CDR3 spells CASSALAGVKNEQFF. For the CDR3, the DNA is TGTGCCAGCAGCGCTCTAGCGGGAGTGAAAAATGAGCAGTTCTTC. The chain links TRBV9 to TRBJ2-1, with TRBD2 matching over 10 bases. The junction had 7 bases not matched to a gene; V was cut back by 3 bases and J by 7 bases. CDR1 and CDR2 (germline): SGDLS, YYNGEE. The CDR3 is 15 residues long.

Only one count was recorded for this clone. CDR3 bases: TGTGCCAGCAGGGAAAGGGGAGGTATCACCTTC. This translates into CASRERGGITF. The J gene is TRBJ1-2, the V gene TRBV12-3 or TRBV12-4; the D gene is possibly TRBD1 (5 bases). V lost 6 bases to trimming and J lost 13 bases, with 15 bases between them. CDR3 length: 11 amino acids.

The gene calls are TRBV28 and TRBJ2-7; 10 bases are shared with TRBD2. The J segment lost 2 bases and the V segment lost 5 bases, leaving 6 bases of the junction unmatched. Germline values: CDR1 MDHEN, CDR2 SYDVKM. The CDR3 spans 15 residues. CDR3 nucleotide sequence: TGTGCCAGCAGTCCTACTAGCGGGATGACCTACGAGCAGTACTTC. Its translation: CASSPTSGMTYEQYF. Supplemented by reference TRBV28 and TRBJ2-7, the full variable domain reads DVKVTQSSRYLVKRTGEKVFLECVQDMDHENMFWYRQDPGLGLRLIYFSYDVKMKEKGDIPEGYSVSREKKERFSLILESASTNQTSMYLCASSPTSGMTYEQYFGPGTRLTVT.

J is TRBJ2-1 and V is TRBV28; 11 bases map to TRBD2. The CDR3 contains 13 residues. Germline V gene sequence: CDR1 MDHEN, CDR2 SYDVKM. Unmatched junction bases numbered 5, after V lost 6 bases and J lost 10 bases. This CDR3 is CASRLSGGDEQFF. The CDR3 nucleotides are TGTGCCAGCAGGCTTAGCGGGGGGGACGAGCAGTTCTTC.

The gene calls are TRBV18 and TRBJ2-3; D might be TRBD1 (6 bases). V was clipped by 4 bases and J by 5 bases, with 13 bases between them. Per germline, CDR1 KGHSH and CDR2 LQKENI. The CDR3 loop spans 14 amino acids. This CDR3 is CASSLQGDGDTQYF. CDR3 nucleotides: TGTGCCAGCTCACTACAGGGAGATGGAGATACGCAGTATTTT.

The V and J genes are TRBV2 and TRBJ1-5; TRBD1 might be the D (5 bases). CDR1 SNHLY and CDR2 FYNNEI come from the germline V gene. The CDR3 length is 15 residues. The V end was cut by 3 bases, the J end by 2 bases, with 11 bases between. The CDR3 sequence is CASSEPGGGNQPQHF. The CDR3 DNA reads as TGTGCCAGCAGTGAGCCCGGGGGTGGCAATCAGCCCCAGCATTTT.

This clone was counted once. The rearrangement links TRBV6-5 to TRBJ1-5; D is possibly TRBD1 (5 bases). V lost 8 bases and J lost 2, with 10 bases in between. Germline V gives CDR1 MNHEY, CDR2 SVGAGI. This CDR3 has 13 residues. CDR3 in DNA: TGTGCCAGCGGGGCTGGGGGCAATCAGCCCCAGCATTTT. This translates into CASGAGGNQPQHF.

This chain connects TRBV24-1 to TRBJ2-3, with D possibly TRBD1 on 7 matching bases. The germline V and J ends were trimmed by 5 bases and 9 bases, with 14 bases remaining between them. CDR1 and CDR2 from the germline V gene are KGHDR and SFDVKD. The CDR3 extends over 13 amino acids. DNA for the CDR3: TGTGCCACCAGTGTACAGACAGGGAGGACGCAGTATTTT. Protein sequence: CATSVQTGRTQYF.